The text below deals with one T cell receptor (beta chain). Profiling relied on immunoSEQ multiplex PCR, and the TCRdb table lists in-frame clones only, not all of them. This sample has about 430,000 clones, with 70% to 90% found just once. The sample originates from a study of blood T cell repertoires in COVID-19. Per germline, CDR1 MDHEN and CDR2 SYDVKM. V gave up 6 bases and J gave up 6 bases; unmatched junction bases: 8. CDR3 length: 14 residues. Source material: PBMCs or T cells enriched from blood (not recorded which). This TCR was sampled from a woman aged 18-29 years who had been exposed to COVID-19. This chain joins TRBV28 and TRBJ2-7; 10 bases match TRBD1. CDR3 bases: TGTGCCAGCAGCGGGACAGGGGAGTTTGGCGAGCAGTACTTC. As protein: CASSGTGEFGEQYF. The full variable domain, in which reference TRBV28 and TRBJ2-7 provide the parts outside the CDR3, is DVKVTQSSRYLVKRTGEKVFLECVQDMDHENMFWYRQDPGLGLRLIYFSYDVKMKEKGDIPEGYSVSREKKERFSLILESASTNQTSMYLCASSGTGEFGEQYFGPGTRLTVT.